The source of this T cell receptor beta chain is a study of cytomegalovirus exposure and HLA in healthy donors. CDR1 is SQVTM and CDR2 is ANQGSEA in the germline V gene. V lost 4 bases and J lost 6, with 13 bases in between. The CDR3 is made up of 13 amino acids. This PCR relied on a set of 60 Vbeta primers and 13 Jbeta primers. The data were produced by immunoSEQ multiplex PCR, yet TCRdb's version contains in-frame clones alone and is incomplete. The top ten clones hold under 3% of a sample with 130,000 to 150,000 clones, over 60% of them seen once. The TCR was taken from a woman in her 30s in good health and CMV-seropositive. V and J are TRBV29-1 and TRBJ1-5, with D possibly TRBD1 on 5 matching bases. Sequencing was performed on PBMCs. CDR3 loop: CSVAQGSGQPQHF. CDR3 in DNA: TGCAGCGTTGCGCAGGGCTCGGGTCAGCCCCAGCATTTT.